The 5 T cell receptor beta chains below were found in one sample sequenced in a study of blood T cells in healthy people across ages (dated by TCRdb to between 2015 and 2017). Library prep was done by 5' RACE. A second about 6 to 11 cycle PCR used a sample-barcoded 5' primer and a J-beta primer mix. TCRdb cleaned the public reads at Q25 with fastp, built clones with MiXCR and kept in-frame beta chains. Rows are unified per CDR3 protein, each entry keeping the most common DNA and genes. The sample yields fewer than 2 million distinct CDR3 sequences; roughly two fifths were counted once. The ten largest account for under 30% of the sample. The material sequenced was blood. These receptors all come from a human donor in good health.

V and J are TRBV19 and TRBJ1-1; a possible D gene is TRBD1 (5 bases). Germline V CDR1 and CDR2: LNHDA, SQIVND (reference sequence). The CDR3 has 18 residues. The V gene lost 5 bases and the J gene lost 1 base, with 23 bases spanning the gap. CDR3 nucleotides: TGTGCCAGTAGTCCGTACCTATTGGCCGGGGCCCAGAACACTGAAGCTTTCTTT. It specifies CASSPYLLAGAQNTEAFF. Drawing the rest from reference TRBV19 and TRBJ1-1, the complete variable domain is DGGITQSPKYLFRKEGQNVTLSCEQNLNHDAMYWYRQDPGQGLRLIYYSQIVNDFQKGDIAEGYSVSREKKESFPLTVTSAQKNPTAFYLCASSPYLLAGAQNTEAFFGQGTRLTVV.

There are many counts of this clonotype. The V and J genes are TRBV4-1 and TRBJ1-5; D is undetermined. The germline V and J ends were trimmed by 1 base and 0 bases, with 4 bases remaining between them. Germline CDR1 MGHRA, CDR2 YSYEKL. The CDR3 runs to 14 residues. CDR3 in DNA: TGCGCCAGCAGCCAAGGACTTAGCAATCAGCCCCAGCATTTT. Its translation is CASSQGLSNQPQHF.

This clonotype has only a few counts. This rearrangement joins TRBV6-2 or TRBV6-3 to TRBJ2-7; D unclear. The V end lost 2 bases, the J end lost 2 bases, and 10 bases lay between the germline ends. CDR1 is MNHEY, CDR2 SVGEGT, per germline. This CDR3 has 14 residues. The CDR3 DNA reads as TGTGCCAGCAGTTACAGGCATAAAACCTACGAGCAGTACTTC. Translating gives CASSYRHKTYEQYF.

This clonotype has a handful of counts. The V call is TRBV29-1, the J call TRBJ2-4; no clear D gene. The J call may be mistaken, given a closer DNA end match to TRBJ2-7. CDR1 and CDR2 (germline): SQVTM, ANQGSEA. CDR3 length equals 11 residues. The CDR3: CSVEVGFEQYF. The CDR3, as DNA: TGCAGCGTTGAGGTAGGGTTCGAGCAGTACTTC.

This chain joins TRBV7-3 and TRBJ2-5; no clear D gene. Germline V CDR1 and CDR2: SGHTA, FQGTGA. The length of the CDR3 is 14 residues. V was trimmed by 8 bases and J by 5 bases, leaving 18 bases between them. CDR3 residues: CASSVSGPRETQYF. The DNA of the CDR3 is TGTGCCAGCTCGGTATCGGGCCCGAGGGAGACCCAGTACTTC.